These 27 T cell receptor beta chains share one sample of origin, sequenced in a study of OX40 agonist ivuxolimab in advanced cancers. The method behind the library was the immunoSEQ multiplex PCR assay. TCRdb retrieved this table from immuneACCESS and kept in-frame rearrangements only. Not all clones are present; in checked studies, unresolved V genes account for under half, and no reason is known for the remainder. The sample includes more than 80,000 clones, with about 90% observed a single time. Approximately 9.3% of the sample rests with the top ten. This material consisted of CD4+ or CD8+ T cells sorted from blood, taken in a trial of the OX40 agonist ivuxolimab. The source is an adult with an advanced solid tumor such as melanoma, head and neck, liver or kidney cancer.

For the CDR3, the DNA is TGTGCCAGCAGCATGACAGGGGACCCAGCACCCTACACCTTC. Its protein is CASSMTGDPAPYTF. The rearrangement uses TRBV7-3 and TRBJ1-2, with 8 bases fitting TRBD1. Per the germline V gene, CDR1 is SGHTA and CDR2 is FQGTGA. V lost 5 bases and J lost 10; bases outside the gene matches: 12. The CDR3 spans 14 residues.

This chain connects TRBV14 to TRBJ1-1, with D possibly being TRBD1 (5 bases). The CDR3 covers 13 residues. With 5 bases removed from V and 8 bases from J, the gap between germline ends came to 15 bases. Germline V gene data show CDR1 as SGHDN and CDR2 as FVKESK. Here the CDR3 DNA reads TGTGCCAGCAGCGAGGGGCAGGCTGGAGAAGCTTTCTTT. It is translated as CASSEGQAGEAFF.

The chain combines TRBV6-5 with TRBJ2-7, with D perhaps matching TRBD1 (6 bases). Trimming cost V 6 bases and J 1 base, with 13 bases left between them. Germline values: CDR1 MNHEY, CDR2 SVGAGI. The CDR3 loop spans 14 amino acids. The CDR3 nucleotides are TGTGCCAGCAGAATACAGGGAGTATCCTACGAGCAGTACTTC. Amino acid sequence: CASRIQGVSYEQYF.

This chain connects TRBV19 to TRBJ1-2, with 9 positions matching TRBD1. CDR1 LNHDA and CDR2 SQIVND come from the germline V gene (reference sequence). The CDR3 is 12 amino acids. With 7 bases clipped from V and 4 bases from J, the junction kept 1 base outside the gene matches. The DNA of the CDR3 is TGTGCCAGTATGGGACAGGGCTATGGCTACACCTTC. Amino acids: CASMGQGYGYTF.

The chain combines TRBV6-5 with TRBJ1-1; D possibly corresponds to TRBD1 (5 bases). V dropped 7 bases and J dropped 5 bases, with 17 bases sitting between them. The CDR3 contains 14 residues. The V gene's germline CDR1 is MNHEY and CDR2 SVGAGI. CDR3 sequence: CASTPAGTLTEAFF. The CDR3 DNA follows: TGTGCCAGCACCCCCGCCGGGACGCTGACTGAAGCTTTCTTT.

The J gene is TRBJ1-1, the V gene TRBV14, with D perhaps TRBD1 (6 bases). CDR3 length equals 16 residues. The germline CDR1 and CDR2 sequences are SGHDN and FVKESK. Trimming took 2 bases from V and 1 from J, leaving 14 bases between them. For the CDR3, the DNA is TGTGCCAGCAGCCAATCATCAGGGGCATGGAACACTGAAGCTTTCTTT. Translated, it gives CASSQSSGAWNTEAFF. Based on the CDR3 plus reference TRBV14 and TRBJ1-1, the full variable domain is EAGVTQFPSHSVIEKGQTVTLRCDPISGHDNLYWYRRVMGKEIKFLLHFVKESKQDESGMPNNRFLAERTGGTYSTLKVQPAELEDSGVYFCASSQSSGAWNTEAFFGQGTRLTVV.

The chain recombines TRBV2 with TRBJ2-7; 10 bases fit TRBD2. CDR3 length: 12 amino acids. V lost 9 bases, J lost 3 bases, and 2 bases stayed unmatched. Germline CDR1 SNHLY, CDR2 FYNNEI. The CDR3 loop is CASKREGYEQYF. The CDR3 region has the DNA TGTGCCAGTAAGCGGGAGGGCTACGAGCAGTACTTC.

The chain couples TRBV7-6 to TRBJ2-1, with D perhaps TRBD2 (5 bases). V lost 3 bases to trimming and J lost 7 bases, with 10 bases between them. The V gene's germline CDR1 is SGHVS and CDR2 FNYEAQ. The CDR3 runs 13 residues. The CDR3 DNA reads TGTGCCAGCAGCTTCTTCGAGGGTAATGAGCAGTTCTTC. This codes for CASSFFEGNEQFF.

This clone was found a few times. CDR3 sequence reads: CASSTRDTNYGYTF. The CDR3 region has the DNA TGTGCCAGCAGCACCCGGGACACCAACTATGGCTACACCTTC. The chain links TRBV6-5 to TRBJ1-2, with a weak D call TRBD1 (6 bases). The V gene lost 6 bases and the J gene lost 2 bases, with 13 bases spanning the gap. The CDR3 covers 14 residues. Germline lookup yields CDR1 MNHEY and CDR2 SVGAGI.

The chain is built from TRBV10-1 and TRBJ2-5, with 7 positions matching TRBD1. V was clipped by 9 bases and J by 1 base; unmatched bases: 2. Germline V lookup: CDR1 WNHNN, CDR2 SYGVQD (reference sequence). The CDR3 length is 12 residues. CDR3 bases: TGCGCCAGAGGGACAGCCCAAGAGACCCAGTACTTC. Translating it yields CARGTAQETQYF.

This chain links TRBV28 with TRBJ1-5; 9 positions agree with TRBD1. The J segment lost 4 bases and the V segment lost 1 base, leaving 2 bases of the junction unmatched. This CDR3 comprises 15 residues. CDR1 is MDHEN and CDR2 is SYDVKM in the germline V gene. The CDR3 sequence is CASSLLGTGNQPQHF. CDR3 coding DNA: TGTGCCAGCAGTTTATTAGGGACAGGGAATCAGCCCCAGCATTTT.

V gene TRBV6-4 combines with J gene TRBJ2-3; D is unclear. Germline loops: CDR1 MRHNA, CDR2 SNTAGT. The CDR3 length is 17 residues. The ends were cut back, 5 bases at V and 5 bases at J, with 23 bases in the middle. CDR3 DNA: TGTGCCAGCAGTCCCTTTTCGCAAGAAAGTAGTAGAGATACGCAGTATTTT. Its translation: CASSPFSQESSRDTQYF.

In nucleotides, the CDR3 is TGTGCCAGCAGCTCCAGCTACGCCTACGAGCAGTACTTC. It yields the protein CASSSSYAYEQYF. This chain links TRBV7-2 with TRBJ2-7; D gene unclear. Germline CDR1 SGHTA, CDR2 FQGNSA. V was trimmed by 4 bases and J by 2 bases, leaving 9 bases between them. The CDR3 has 13 residues.

The chain joins TRBV6-6 to TRBJ2-7; 8 bases line up with TRBD2. Germline V gene data show CDR1 as MNHNY and CDR2 as SVGAGI (reference sequence). The CDR3 has 14 residues. V lost 7 bases and J lost 2; bases outside the gene matches: 7. The CDR3 reads CASIAGGRTYEQYF. The CDR3 DNA sequence: TGTGCCAGCATCGCGGGGGGACGAACCTACGAGCAGTACTTC.

The chain employs TRBV4-1 and TRBJ2-5, with 8 bases fitting TRBD2. Germline assignment: CDR1 MGHRA and CDR2 YSYEKL. J gave up 2 bases and V 2 bases, and 4 bases lay outside the gene matches. CDR3 size: 15 residues. This chain's CDR3 is CASSQLGTSQETQYF. CDR3 sequence (DNA): TGCGCCAGCAGCCAACTAGGGACTAGTCAAGAGACCCAGTACTTC.

The chain links TRBV6-1 to TRBJ1-2; D call uncertain. CDR3 size: 18 residues. V lost 3 bases and J 4 bases, leaving 24 bases between the germline ends. The germline CDR1 and CDR2 sequences are MNHNS and SASEGT. The CDR3 here is CASSDVIGGGPDLYGYTF. In nucleotides, the CDR3 is TGTGCCAGCAGTGACGTGATAGGAGGAGGGCCGGACCTCTATGGCTACACCTTC.

The V and J genes are TRBV28 and TRBJ2-3; perhaps D is TRBD1 or TRBD2 (5 bases each). Trimming took 6 bases from V and 6 from J, leaving 13 bases between them. The CDR3 is 13 amino acids. Germline V lookup: CDR1 MDHEN, CDR2 SYDVKM. The CDR3 DNA is TGTGCCAGCAGCGGGGCTGATTGGGATACGCAGTATTTT. Protein product: CASSGADWDTQYF.

The chain couples TRBV11-2 to TRBJ2-1, with TRBD2 as a possible D gene (6 bases). The V gene lost 5 bases and the J gene lost 5 bases, with 13 bases spanning the gap. This CDR3 contains 14 residues. Germline CDR1 is SGHAT and CDR2 is FQNNGV. In DNA, the CDR3 is TGTGCCAGCAGCCAAGATAGCGGAGACAATGAGCAGTTCTTC. As protein: CASSQDSGDNEQFF.

This clone has a handful of counts. The V call is TRBV11-3, the J call TRBJ2-1, with 8 positions matching TRBD2. The CDR3 runs 15 residues. The trim removed 5 bases at V and 6 bases at J, leaving 9 bases unmatched. In germline, CDR1 is SGHNT, CDR2 YENEEA. This CDR3 is CASSPPGLVINEQFF. DNA of the CDR3: TGTGCCAGCAGCCCGCCGGGACTAGTTATCAATGAGCAGTTCTTC.

The gene calls are TRBV15 and TRBJ1-2; the D is unclear. The germline V gene encodes CDR1 LNHNV and CDR2 YYDKDF (reference sequence). The V and J ends lost 0 bases and 7 bases respectively, with 15 bases between them. CDR3 size: 15 residues. CDR3 in DNA: TGTGCCACCAGCAGAGATAAGGGATTACTTAGTGGCTACACCTTC. This sequence encodes CATSRDKGLLSGYTF.

The rearrangement joins TRBV4-1 to TRBJ1-1; D gene uncertain. V was clipped by 2 bases and J by 3 bases, with 16 bases between them. The CDR3 has 16 residues. Germline lookup yields CDR1 MGHRA and CDR2 YSYEKL. CDR3 sequence reads: CASSQLETSWDTEAFF. The CDR3, as DNA: TGCGCCAGCAGCCAACTCGAGACTTCTTGGGACACTGAAGCTTTCTTT.

This chain uses TRBV30 with TRBJ1-1, with 10 bases fitting TRBD1. Germline loops: CDR1 GTSNPN, CDR2 SVGIG (reference sequence). After removal of 1 base from V and 4 bases from J, the junction contained 12 bases not matched to a gene. The CDR3 sequence is 17 residues long. CDR3 in amino acids: CAWSAYSDRGECTEAFF. The CDR3, as DNA: TGTGCCTGGAGTGCGTATTCGGACAGGGGGGAGTGCACTGAAGCTTTCTTT. The full variable domain, completed using reference TRBV30 and TRBJ1-1, is SQTIHQWPATLVQPVGSPLSLECTVEGTSNPNLYWYRQAAGRGLQLLFYSVGIGQISSEVPQNLSASRPQDRQFILSSKKLLLSDSGFYLCAWSAYSDRGECTEAFFGQGTRLTVV.

The chain joins TRBV18 to TRBJ2-7; D possibly uses TRBD1 or TRBD2 (6 bases each). Germline assignment: CDR1 KGHSH and CDR2 LQKENI. This CDR3 has 15 amino acids. The ends were cut back, 5 bases at V and 6 bases at J, with 20 bases in the middle. CDR3 residues: CASSGGGAPLGEQYF. The DNA for the CDR3 is TGTGCCAGCTCAGGAGGGGGAGCCCCTTTAGGCGAGCAGTACTTC.

By proportion, this clone is medium-sized. The V call is TRBV28, the J call TRBJ2-7, with D possibly being TRBD2 (6 bases). CDR1 is MDHEN, CDR2 SYDVKM, per germline. CDR3 size: 12 residues. Trimming cost V 6 bases and J 3 bases, with 9 bases left between them. The CDR3 nucleotides are TGTGCCAGCAGACGGGACTTCTACGAGCAGTACTTC. Protein sequence: CASRRDFYEQYF.

CDR3 in amino acids: CARSLGTGYQETQYF. The CDR3 nucleotides read TGTGCCAGATCTCTTGGGACAGGTTACCAAGAGACCCAGTACTTC. The chain employs TRBV2 and TRBJ2-5; 8 nucleotides match TRBD1. Germline assignment: CDR1 SNHLY and CDR2 FYNNEI. Germline trimming cut 9 bases from V and 0 bases from J; bases unmatched to any gene: 9. The CDR3 covers 15 residues.

The J gene is TRBJ2-3, the V gene TRBV7-8; D is unresolved. The germline V gene has CDR1 SGHVS and CDR2 FQNEAQ. This CDR3 comprises 13 residues. V shed 3 bases and J shed 4 bases, with 8 bases lying between them. CDR3 in amino acids: CASSLGFSDTQYF. The CDR3 DNA sequence: TGTGCCAGCAGCTTGGGGTTTTCAGATACGCAGTATTTT.

The rearrangement links TRBV27 to TRBJ1-1; 7 bases map to TRBD1. CDR1 MNHEY and CDR2 SMNVEV come from the germline V gene (reference sequence). V lost 5 bases, J lost 4 bases, and 4 bases stayed unmatched. The length of the CDR3 is 13 residues. CDR3: CASSDRAATEAFF. The CDR3 DNA is TGTGCCAGCAGTGACAGGGCGGCCACTGAAGCTTTCTTT.